A single sample gave rise to the 17 T cell receptor beta chains below, sequenced in a study of blood T cell repertoires in COVID-19. Repertoires were generated with immunoSEQ multiplex PCR, while TCRdb's copy carries only in-frame clones and drops some. The repertoire consists of 350,000 to 450,000 clones, with 80% to 95% occurring once and the leading ten covering more than 0.85%. Material: PBMCs or T cells enriched from blood (not recorded which). These receptors all stem from a middle-aged woman who had been exposed to COVID-19.

V usage is TRBV3-1 (or the pseudogene TRBV3-2) and J usage is TRBJ2-3, with 8 bases aligning to TRBD2. The J segment lost 3 bases and the V segment lost 4 bases, leaving 9 bases of the junction unmatched. CDR1 is LGHDT and CDR2 is YNNKEL in the germline V gene (reference sequence). The CDR3 contains 16 residues. The CDR3 region is CASSPTSGGKTDTQYF. CDR3 coding DNA: TGTGCCAGCAGCCCCACAAGCGGGGGCAAGACAGATACGCAGTATTTT.

The genes are TRBV27 and TRBJ2-1; a weak D match, TRBD2 (6 bases). Germline CDR1 and CDR2: MNHEY and SMNVEV (reference sequence). There are 14 residues in the CDR3. The V gene lost 7 bases and the J gene lost 5 bases, with 15 bases spanning the gap. CDR3 loop: CASTNAGGHNEQFF. The DNA for the CDR3 is TGTGCCAGCACCAACGCCGGGGGACACAATGAGCAGTTCTTC.

The gene calls are TRBV14 and TRBJ2-5; tentative D call: TRBD2 (6 bases). The CDR3 runs 15 residues. The V end lost 3 bases, the J end lost 2 bases, and 13 bases lay between the germline ends. The germline gives CDR1 SGHDN, CDR2 FVKESK. In DNA form, the CDR3 reads TGTGCCAGCAGCCAGATGACTAGACCTCAAGAGACCCAGTACTTC. As protein: CASSQMTRPQETQYF. The variable domain in full, with the rest retrieved from reference TRBV14 and TRBJ2-5, is EAGVTQFPSHSVIEKGQTVTLRCDPISGHDNLYWYRRVMGKEIKFLLHFVKESKQDESGMPNNRFLAERTGGTYSTLKVQPAELEDSGVYFCASSQMTRPQETQYFGPGTRLLVL.

V and J are TRBV18 and TRBJ1-4; D is ambiguous. The ends were cut back, 2 bases at V and 5 bases at J, with 9 bases in the middle. The CDR3 contains 14 residues. Germline V gene lookup returns CDR1 KGHSH and CDR2 LQKENI. The CDR3: CASSPSRGNEKLFF. The CDR3 region has the DNA TGTGCCAGCTCACCAAGTAGAGGGAATGAAAAACTGTTTTTT.

The V and J genes are TRBV12-5 and TRBJ1-1; 7 positions agree with TRBD1. The CDR3 extends over 13 amino acids. J gave up 6 bases and V 9 bases, and 10 bases lay outside the gene matches. The germline V gene has CDR1 LGHNT and CDR2 FRNRAP. Written as DNA, the CDR3 is TGTGCTAGCGGACTGCGGGACAGCGCTGAAGCTTTCTTT. It yields the protein CASGLRDSAEAFF.

V is TRBV7-8 and J is TRBJ2-3; 11 positions match TRBD2. The CDR3 sequence is 16 residues long. CDR1 SGHVS and CDR2 FQNEAQ come from the germline V gene. The V and J ends lost 4 bases and 4 bases, in that order; junction bases with no gene match: 7. CDR3 region: CASSSTSGGQSDTQYF. In nucleotides, the CDR3 is TGTGCCAGCAGCTCAACTAGCGGGGGACAATCAGATACGCAGTATTTT.

The chain uses TRBV21-1 and TRBJ2-7; the tabulated D call, TRBD2, remains unverified against the DNA. TRBV21-1 is classified as a pseudogene. The CDR3 is made up of 16 amino acids. In DNA, the CDR3 is TGTGCCAGCAGCCAACTACTAGCGGGAGATTACTACGAGCAGTACTTC. It encodes CASSQLLAGDYYEQYF.

The chain is built from TRBV2 and TRBJ1-5; D might be TRBD1 (6 bases). This CDR3 contains 15 residues. Per the germline V gene, CDR1 is SNHLY and CDR2 is FYNNEI. V was pared by 5 bases and J by 7 bases, with 18 bases between. CDR3 in DNA: TGTGCCAGCAGTCCCGTAGCGGGGGCAGGACAGCCCCAGCATTTT. Its protein product is CASSPVAGAGQPQHF.

V and J are TRBV19 and TRBJ2-3, with 7 positions matching TRBD1. J lost 3 bases, V lost 8 bases, and 5 bases had no gene match. The CDR3 extends over 13 amino acids. CDR1 and CDR2 (germline): LNHDA, SQIVND (reference sequence). DNA of the CDR3: TGTGCCAGTGGGAGACAGGGTACAGATACGCAGTATTTT. Translated, it gives CASGRQGTDTQYF.

The chain carries TRBV12-3 or TRBV12-4 and TRBJ2-7; TRBD2 matches 8 bases. The V gene end was trimmed by 6 bases and the J gene end by 4 bases; junction bases not matched to a gene: 5. This CDR3 comprises 13 residues. The CDR3 loop reads CASRAGTRYEQYF. The CDR3 bases are TGTGCCAGCAGGGCCGGGACTAGATACGAGCAGTACTTC.

The V and J genes are TRBV6-1 and TRBJ2-2; 11 bases are shared with TRBD2. CDR3 size: 17 residues. Germline assignment: CDR1 MNHNS and CDR2 SASEGT. V dropped 4 bases and J dropped 4; count of bases not matched to a gene: 8. The chain's CDR3 is CASSVRLAGMSTGELFF. The CDR3 nucleotides read TGTGCCAGCAGTGTGCGACTAGCGGGGATGTCCACCGGGGAGCTGTTTTTT.

The rearrangement joins TRBV12-5 to TRBJ1-5; maybe TRBD1 (6 bases). The CDR3 is 13 residues long. CDR1 is LGHNT and CDR2 is FRNRAP in the germline V gene. V was clipped by 2 bases and J by 6 bases, with 8 bases between them. CDR3 sequence reads: CASGLTGSQPQHF. DNA of the CDR3: TGTGCTAGTGGTTTGACAGGGAGTCAGCCCCAGCATTTT.

The V call is TRBV7-2, the J call TRBJ2-2, with 14 bases fitting TRBD2. With V trimmed by 4 bases and J by 7 bases, 5 bases remained unmatched. Per the germline V gene, CDR1 is SGHTA and CDR2 is FQGNSA. This CDR3 is 16 amino acids long. The CDR3 is CASSSTSGGVSGELFF. The CDR3, as DNA: TGTGCCAGCAGCTCGACTAGCGGGGGGGTTAGCGGGGAGCTGTTTTTT.

The chain has TRBV12-3 or TRBV12-4 and TRBJ2-3, with 8 bases aligning to TRBD1. This CDR3 has 13 amino acids. V was clipped by 6 bases and J by 3 bases; unmatched bases: 2. The CDR3 sequence: CASSRQGTDTQYF. The CDR3 DNA reads as TGTGCCAGCAGCAGACAGGGGACAGATACGCAGTATTTT.

V is TRBV7-2 and J is TRBJ1-5; D might be TRBD1 (5 bases). Germline V gene data show CDR1 as SGHTA and CDR2 as FQGNSA. V was pared by 5 bases and J by 0 bases, with 20 bases between. This CDR3 spans 18 amino acids. The CDR3 reads CASSPRSKGPYSNQPQHF. CDR3 DNA sequence: TGTGCCAGCAGCCCTAGGTCAAAGGGGCCCTATAGCAATCAGCCCCAGCATTTT.

The chain couples TRBV6-6 to TRBJ1-6, with D possibly TRBD1 on 5 matching bases. CDR1 is MNHNY, CDR2 SVGAGI, per germline (reference sequence). The CDR3 length is 15 residues. V lost 0 bases to trimming and J lost 7 bases, with 10 bases between them. The CDR3 reads CASSYSGPQNSPLHF. The CDR3 bases are TGTGCCAGCAGTTACTCGGGGCCGCAAAATTCACCCCTCCACTTT.

V is TRBV5-1 and J is TRBJ2-6; D may be TRBD2 (5 bases). The CDR3 consists of 15 residues. The germline gives CDR1 SGHRS, CDR2 YFSETQ. The ends were cut back, 4 bases at V and 1 base at J, with 9 bases in the middle. CDR3: CASSPGSSGANVLTF. DNA of the CDR3: TGCGCCAGCAGCCCGGGGAGTTCTGGGGCCAACGTCCTGACTTTC.